The 9 T cell receptor beta chains presented below share a single source sample, sequenced in a study of somatic mutations in cytotoxic T cells in rheumatoid arthritis. TCRdb's table, derived via immunoSEQ multiplex PCR, lists solely in-frame clones and lacks some. The sample includes 15,000 or so clones, roughly 82% of them seen just once. Material for sequencing was CD8+ T cells sorted from blood. Source of these receptors: a woman aged 45-65 years with rheumatoid arthritis.

This clone was found a few times. This chain uses TRBV6-5 with TRBJ1-6; 7 nucleotides align to TRBD1. CDR3 length: 14 amino acids. J lost 8 bases, V lost 6 bases, and 7 bases had no gene match. CDR1 is MNHEY, CDR2 SVGAGI, per germline. The CDR3 DNA is TGTGCCAGCAGACAGGGGAGTAGCCATTCACCCCTCCACTTT. Translated, it gives CASRQGSSHSPLHF.

J is TRBJ2-1 and V is TRBV25-1, with 7 bases aligning to TRBD2. V trimming: 5 bases; J trimming: 5 bases; junction bases outside the gene matches: 6. The CDR3 is 14 amino acids. Germline V gene sequence: CDR1 MGHDK, CDR2 SYGVNS. The CDR3 reads CASSRGRADNEQFF. For the CDR3, the DNA is TGTGCCAGCAGTCGAGGGAGGGCCGACAATGAGCAGTTCTTC.

The V and J genes are TRBV5-4 and TRBJ1-1; TRBD1 matches at 7 bases. Germline trimming cut 4 bases from V and 0 bases from J; bases unmatched to any gene: 9. CDR1 SGHNT and CDR2 YYREEE come from the germline V gene (reference sequence). The CDR3 length is 16 residues. The CDR3 nucleotides are TGTGCCAGCAGCGCGGACAGGAAACACATGAACACTGAAGCTTTCTTT. Translation gives CASSADRKHMNTEAFF.

The gene calls are TRBV28 and TRBJ1-1; D is perhaps TRBD1 (6 bases). The V gene lost 6 bases and the J gene lost 5 bases, with 19 bases spanning the gap. CDR3 length: 15 amino acids. Looked up from germline, CDR1 is MDHEN and CDR2 is SYDVKM. CDR3 sequence reads: CASRWDTNSWTEAFF. DNA of the CDR3: TGTGCCAGCAGGTGGGACACCAATTCGTGGACTGAAGCTTTCTTT. The full variable domain, completed using reference TRBV28 and TRBJ1-1, is DVKVTQSSRYLVKRTGEKVFLECVQDMDHENMFWYRQDPGLGLRLIYFSYDVKMKEKGDIPEGYSVSREKKERFSLILESASTNQTSMYLCASRWDTNSWTEAFFGQGTRLTVV.

This chain connects TRBV18 to TRBJ1-3; D gene unclear. Trimming shortened V by 0 bases and J by 2 bases, and 5 bases separated the two germline ends. Germline lookup yields CDR1 KGHSH and CDR2 LQKENI. This CDR3 is built from 14 residues. The CDR3 DNA is TGTGCCAGCTCACCACCAGGGACTGGAAACACCATATATTTT. Its translation: CASSPPGTGNTIYF.

The chain carries TRBV6-4 and TRBJ2-1, with no clear D. The CDR3 is 13 amino acids. Looked up from germline, CDR1 is MRHNA and CDR2 is SNTAGT. Trimming took 4 bases from V and 7 from J, leaving 11 bases between them. CDR3 sequence reads: CASSAGLRNEQFF. The CDR3 bases are TGTGCCAGCAGTGCGGGTTTGAGGAATGAGCAGTTCTTC.

The chain combines TRBV11-2 with TRBJ2-7; 12 bases line up with TRBD2. Germline V gene lookup returns CDR1 SGHAT and CDR2 FQNNGV. V shed 5 bases and J 12 bases; nucleotides not matched to a gene: 5. The CDR3 sequence is 12 residues long. CDR3 DNA: TGTGCCAGCAGCAAGGGACTAGCGGGCCCGTACTTC. Its translation is CASSKGLAGPYF.

About this clone itself: At one of its ends the junction is not consistent with the germline gene, which may arise from a read error. This chain connects TRBV7-9 to TRBJ2-7, with D hard to call. The CDR3 contains 14 residues. Looked up from germline, CDR1 is SEHNR and CDR2 is FQNEAQ (reference sequence). CDR3 protein: CASSPGQPNVERNF. The CDR3 coding sequence is TGTGCCAGCAGCCCTGGCCAGCCAAATGTCGAGAGGAACTTC.

This rearrangement joins TRBV18 to TRBJ2-3; 12 bases agree with TRBD2. Trimming took 0 bases from V and 4 from J; bases not matched to a gene: 8. Germline-derived CDR1 and CDR2 are KGHSH and LQKENI. This CDR3 region has 18 residues. This CDR3 is CASSPPLAGGPGADTQYF. As DNA, the CDR3 is TGTGCCAGCTCACCACCGCTAGCGGGAGGGCCGGGGGCAGATACGCAGTATTTT. Full variable domain (missing parts from reference TRBV18 and TRBJ2-3): NAGVMQNPRHLVRRRGQEARLRCSPMKGHSHVYWYRQLPEEGLKFMVYLQKENIIDESGMPKERFSAEFPKEGPSILRIQQVVRGDSAAYFCASSPPLAGGPGADTQYFGPGTRLTVL.